Included here is one T cell receptor beta chain sequence, with context. Antigen specificity is unknown. Other DNA sequences in the same sample also yield this CDR3. A CD45RA-negative memory subset and a CD45RA+ naive subset were separated from the CD4+ cells. CDR1 and CDR2 from the germline V gene are SEHNR and FQNEAQ (reference sequence). Trimming removed 3 bases at V and 2 bases at J, with 9 bases between. This CDR3 is built from 14 residues. Libraries were prepared by immunoSEQ multiplex PCR; TCRdb keeps only in-frame clonotypes and omits some of them. The table shows some 1,400,000 clones, with roughly 97% occurring only once. The data are from a study of shared clonotypes between healthy human individuals. Study observations and caveats: All-four-donor shared clonotypes had higher generation probabilities than non-shared clonotypes did.

The material sequenced was naive CD4+ T cells sorted from blood. Subset denoted: CD45RA+ positively selected. The rearrangement uses TRBV7-9 and TRBJ2-3; D gene unclear. The TCR was taken from a man aged 25 to 40 in good health. CDR3 loop: CASSFLPNTDTQYF. The CDR3 DNA reads as TGTGCCAGCAGCTTCTTACCCAACACAGATACGCAGTATTTT.